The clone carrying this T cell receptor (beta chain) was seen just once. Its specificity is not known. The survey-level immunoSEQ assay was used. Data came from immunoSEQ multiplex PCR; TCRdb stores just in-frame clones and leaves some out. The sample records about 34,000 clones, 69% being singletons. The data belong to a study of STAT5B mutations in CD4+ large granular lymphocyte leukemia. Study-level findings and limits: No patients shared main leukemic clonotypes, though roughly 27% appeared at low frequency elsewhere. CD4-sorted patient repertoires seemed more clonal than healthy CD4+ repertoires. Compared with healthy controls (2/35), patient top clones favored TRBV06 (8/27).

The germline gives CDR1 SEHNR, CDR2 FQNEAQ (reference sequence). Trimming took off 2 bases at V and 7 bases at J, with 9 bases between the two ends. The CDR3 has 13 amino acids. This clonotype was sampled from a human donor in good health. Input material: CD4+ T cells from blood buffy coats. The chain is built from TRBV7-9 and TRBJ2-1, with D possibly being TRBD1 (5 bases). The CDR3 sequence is CASSLRGENEQFF. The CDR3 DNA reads TGTGCCAGCAGCTTAAGGGGTGAGAATGAGCAGTTCTTC. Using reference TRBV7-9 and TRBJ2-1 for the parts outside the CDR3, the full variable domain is DTGVSQNPRHKITKRGQNVTFRCDPISEHNRLYWYRQTLGQGPEFLTYFQNEAQLEKSRLLSDRFSAERPKGSFSTLEIQRTEQGDSAMYLCASSLRGENEQFFGPGTRLTVL.